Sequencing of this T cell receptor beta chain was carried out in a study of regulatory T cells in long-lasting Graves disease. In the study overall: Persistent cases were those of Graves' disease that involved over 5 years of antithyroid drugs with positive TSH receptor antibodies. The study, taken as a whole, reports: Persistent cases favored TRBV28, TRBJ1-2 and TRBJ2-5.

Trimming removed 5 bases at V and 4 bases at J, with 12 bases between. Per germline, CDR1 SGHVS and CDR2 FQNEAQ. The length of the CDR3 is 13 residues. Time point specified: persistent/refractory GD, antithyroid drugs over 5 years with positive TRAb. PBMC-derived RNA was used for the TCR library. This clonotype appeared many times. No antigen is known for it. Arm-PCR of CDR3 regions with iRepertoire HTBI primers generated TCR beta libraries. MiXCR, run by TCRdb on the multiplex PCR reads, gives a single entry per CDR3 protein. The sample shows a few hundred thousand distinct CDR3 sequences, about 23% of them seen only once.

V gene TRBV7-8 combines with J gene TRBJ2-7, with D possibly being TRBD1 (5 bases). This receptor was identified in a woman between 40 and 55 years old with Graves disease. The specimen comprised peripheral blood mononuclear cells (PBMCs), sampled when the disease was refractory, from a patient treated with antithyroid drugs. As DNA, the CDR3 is TGTGCCAGCAGCCTGGGGCATCATTACGAGCAGTACTTC. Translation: CASSLGHHYEQYF.